Sequencing of this T cell receptor (beta chain) was carried out in a study of CXCR3-negative and CXCR3-positive naive CD8 T cells. Study-wide points: Once cells were cryopreserved, CXCR3 expression went down partly, and most assays used fresh PBMCs. Naive subsets did not differ in surface CD5, and the authors estimated TCR strength using properties of the TRB CDR3. In both naive subsets diversity was comparably high, whereas memory CD8+ cells showed much lower diversity.

The study made its TRB cDNA libraries by 5' RACE, adding UMI labels. TCRdb re-called the 5' RACE reads; one entry per CDR3 protein, DNA not given. In total, the table holds 150,000 or so distinct CDR3 sequences. CDR3 length: 17 residues. From germline, CDR1 is SGHVS and CDR2 FNYEAQ. A note on this clonotype: No antigen is known for it.

Those CD8+ T cells considered naive were CD45RO-CCR7+CD27+CD95-. The sequencing sample was made of naive CXCR3- CD8+ T cells from blood. As for subset: CD45RO-CCR7+CD27+CD95- naive CD8+ T cells lacking CXCR3 (TNR3-). The rearrangement joins TRBV7-6 to TRBJ2-2; TCRdb calls TRBD2, which cannot be checked without DNA. The TCR was taken from a human donor in good health. Some clones in this sample may be carry-over from other donors' samples. The CDR3 here is CASSLASGRASTGELFF.